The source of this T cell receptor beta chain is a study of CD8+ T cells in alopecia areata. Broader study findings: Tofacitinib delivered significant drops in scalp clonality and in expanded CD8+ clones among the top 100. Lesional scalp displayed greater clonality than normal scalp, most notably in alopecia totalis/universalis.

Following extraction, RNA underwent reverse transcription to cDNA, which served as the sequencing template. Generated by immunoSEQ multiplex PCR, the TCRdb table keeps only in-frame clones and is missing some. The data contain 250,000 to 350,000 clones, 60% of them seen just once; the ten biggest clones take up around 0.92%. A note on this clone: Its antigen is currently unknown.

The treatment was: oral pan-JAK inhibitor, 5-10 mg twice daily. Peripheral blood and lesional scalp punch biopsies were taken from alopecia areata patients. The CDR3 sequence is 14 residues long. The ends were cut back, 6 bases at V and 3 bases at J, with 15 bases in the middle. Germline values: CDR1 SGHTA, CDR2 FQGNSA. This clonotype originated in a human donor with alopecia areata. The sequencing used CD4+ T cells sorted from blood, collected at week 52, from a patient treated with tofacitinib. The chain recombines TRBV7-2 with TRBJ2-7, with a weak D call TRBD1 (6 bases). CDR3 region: CASSFTGIDYEQYF. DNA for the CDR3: TGTGCCAGCAGTTTTACAGGGATCGACTACGAGCAGTACTTC.